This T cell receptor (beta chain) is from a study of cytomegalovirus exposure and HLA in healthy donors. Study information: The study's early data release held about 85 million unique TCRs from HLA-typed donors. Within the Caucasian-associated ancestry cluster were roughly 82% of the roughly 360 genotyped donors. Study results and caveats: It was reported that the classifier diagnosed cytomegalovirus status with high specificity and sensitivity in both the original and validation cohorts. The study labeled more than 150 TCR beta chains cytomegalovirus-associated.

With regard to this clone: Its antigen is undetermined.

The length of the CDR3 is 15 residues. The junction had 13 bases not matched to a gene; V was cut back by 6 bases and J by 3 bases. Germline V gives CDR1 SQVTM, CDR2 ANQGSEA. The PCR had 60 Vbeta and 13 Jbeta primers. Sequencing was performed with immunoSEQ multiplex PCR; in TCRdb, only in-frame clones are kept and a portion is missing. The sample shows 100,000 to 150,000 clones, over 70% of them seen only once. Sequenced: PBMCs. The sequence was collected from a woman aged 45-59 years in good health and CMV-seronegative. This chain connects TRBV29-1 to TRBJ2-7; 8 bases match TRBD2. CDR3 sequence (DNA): TGCAGCGTCCTAGGAGGGGCGGGAGGCGGCTACGAGCAGTACTTC. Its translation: CSVLGGAGGGYEQYF.